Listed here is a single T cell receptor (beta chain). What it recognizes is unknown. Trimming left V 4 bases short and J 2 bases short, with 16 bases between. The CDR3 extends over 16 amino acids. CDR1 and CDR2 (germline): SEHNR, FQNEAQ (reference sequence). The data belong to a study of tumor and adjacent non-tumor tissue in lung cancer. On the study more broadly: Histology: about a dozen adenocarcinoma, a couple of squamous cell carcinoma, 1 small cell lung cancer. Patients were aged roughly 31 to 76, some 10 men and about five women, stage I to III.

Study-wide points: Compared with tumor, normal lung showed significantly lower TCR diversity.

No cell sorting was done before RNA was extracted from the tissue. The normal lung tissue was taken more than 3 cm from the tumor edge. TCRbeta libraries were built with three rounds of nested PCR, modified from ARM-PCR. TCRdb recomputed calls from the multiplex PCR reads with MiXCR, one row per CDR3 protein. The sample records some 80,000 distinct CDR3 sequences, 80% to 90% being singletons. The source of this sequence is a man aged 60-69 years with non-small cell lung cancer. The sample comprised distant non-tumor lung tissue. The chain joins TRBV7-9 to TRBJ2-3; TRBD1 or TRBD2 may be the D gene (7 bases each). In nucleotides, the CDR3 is TGTGCCAGCAGCTACCCGACAGGGACTATCACAGATACGCAGTATTTT. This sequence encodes CASSYPTGTITDTQYF.